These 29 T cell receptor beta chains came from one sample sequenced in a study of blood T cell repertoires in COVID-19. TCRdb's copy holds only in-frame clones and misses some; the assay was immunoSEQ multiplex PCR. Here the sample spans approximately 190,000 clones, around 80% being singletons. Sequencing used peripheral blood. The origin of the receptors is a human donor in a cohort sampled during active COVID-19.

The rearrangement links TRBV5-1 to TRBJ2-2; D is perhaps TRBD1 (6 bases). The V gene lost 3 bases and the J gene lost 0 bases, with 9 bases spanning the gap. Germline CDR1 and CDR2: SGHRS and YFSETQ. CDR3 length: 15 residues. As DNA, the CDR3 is TGCGCCAGCAGCTACAGGGACACGAACACCGGGGAGCTGTTTTTT. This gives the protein CASSYRDTNTGELFF.

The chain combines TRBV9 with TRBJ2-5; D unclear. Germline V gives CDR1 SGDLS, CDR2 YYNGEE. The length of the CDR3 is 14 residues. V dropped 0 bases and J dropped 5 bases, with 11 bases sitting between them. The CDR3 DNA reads TGTGCCAGCAGCGTAGGTCCGACTCTGGAGACCCAGTACTTC. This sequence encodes CASSVGPTLETQYF.

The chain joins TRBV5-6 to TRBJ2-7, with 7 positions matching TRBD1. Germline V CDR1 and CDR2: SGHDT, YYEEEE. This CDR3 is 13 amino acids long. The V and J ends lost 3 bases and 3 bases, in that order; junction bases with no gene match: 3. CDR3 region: CASSSRQGYEQYV. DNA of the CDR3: TGTGCCAGCAGCTCTCGACAGGGCTACGAGCAGTACGTC.

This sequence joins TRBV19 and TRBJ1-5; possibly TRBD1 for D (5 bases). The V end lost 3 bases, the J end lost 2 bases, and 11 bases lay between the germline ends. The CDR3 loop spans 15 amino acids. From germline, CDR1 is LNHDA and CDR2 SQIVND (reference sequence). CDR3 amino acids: CASSIQDIGNQPQHF. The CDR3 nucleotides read TGTGCCAGTAGTATCCAGGACATTGGCAATCAGCCCCAGCATTTT.

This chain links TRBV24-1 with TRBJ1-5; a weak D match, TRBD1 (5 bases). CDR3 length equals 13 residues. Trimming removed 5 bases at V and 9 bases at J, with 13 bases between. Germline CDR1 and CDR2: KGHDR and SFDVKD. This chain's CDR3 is CATSATDTLPQHF. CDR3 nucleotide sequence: TGTGCCACCAGTGCCACGGACACCCTGCCCCAGCATTTT.

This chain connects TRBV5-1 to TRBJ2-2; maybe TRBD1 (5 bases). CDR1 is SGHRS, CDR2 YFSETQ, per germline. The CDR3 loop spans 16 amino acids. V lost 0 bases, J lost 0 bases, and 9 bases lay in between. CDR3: CASSLEGAANTGELFF. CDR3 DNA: TGCGCCAGCAGCTTGGAAGGGGCCGCGAACACCGGGGAGCTGTTTTTT.

CDR3 region: CASQTGSSYGYTF. DNA of the CDR3: TGTGCCAGCCAGACAGGGTCATCCTATGGCTACACCTTC. The genes are TRBV25-1 and TRBJ1-2, with 7 positions matching TRBD1. The CDR3 runs to 13 residues. Germline V CDR1 and CDR2: MGHDK, SYGVNS. V shed 8 bases and J 4 bases; nucleotides not matched to a gene: 7.

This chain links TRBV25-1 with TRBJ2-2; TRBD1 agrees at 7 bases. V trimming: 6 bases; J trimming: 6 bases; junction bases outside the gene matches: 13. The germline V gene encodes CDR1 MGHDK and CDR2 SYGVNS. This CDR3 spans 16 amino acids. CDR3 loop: CASRGRQGGRAGELFF. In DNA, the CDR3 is TGTGCCAGCAGAGGAAGACAGGGTGGTCGCGCCGGGGAGCTGTTTTTT.

The CDR3 spells CASTTSTGPDTQYF. Here the CDR3 DNA reads TGTGCCAGCACTACGTCCACAGGGCCAGATACGCAGTATTTT. The chain links TRBV28 to TRBJ2-3; weak D call: TRBD1 (6 bases). V was pared by 7 bases and J by 4 bases, with 15 bases between. The V gene's germline CDR1 is MDHEN and CDR2 SYDVKM. This CDR3 contains 14 residues.

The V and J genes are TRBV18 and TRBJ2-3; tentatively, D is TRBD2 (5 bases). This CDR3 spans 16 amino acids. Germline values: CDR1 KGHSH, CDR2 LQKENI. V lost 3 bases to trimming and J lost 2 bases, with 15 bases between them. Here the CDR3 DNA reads TGTGCCAGCTCACCCCCCGGGGTTCGGTCCACAGATACGCAGTATTTT. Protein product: CASSPPGVRSTDTQYF. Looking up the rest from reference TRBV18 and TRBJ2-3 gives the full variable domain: NAGVMQNPRHLVRRRGQEARLRCSPMKGHSHVYWYRQLPEEGLKFMVYLQKENIIDESGMPKERFSAEFPKEGPSILRIQQVVRGDSAAYFCASSPPGVRSTDTQYFGPGTRLTVL.

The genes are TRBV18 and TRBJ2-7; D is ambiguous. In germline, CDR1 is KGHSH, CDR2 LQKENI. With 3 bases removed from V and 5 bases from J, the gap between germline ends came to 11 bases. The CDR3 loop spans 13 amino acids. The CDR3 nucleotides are TGTGCCAGCTCACCGCCGGTTCGCGACGAGCAGTACTTC. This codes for CASSPPVRDEQYF.

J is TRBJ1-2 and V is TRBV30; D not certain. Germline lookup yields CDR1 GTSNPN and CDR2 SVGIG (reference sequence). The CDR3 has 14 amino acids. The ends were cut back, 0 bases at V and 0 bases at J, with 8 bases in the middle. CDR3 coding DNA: TGTGCCTGGAGTGTAGCCCGAGCTAACTATGGCTACACCTTC. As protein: CAWSVARANYGYTF.

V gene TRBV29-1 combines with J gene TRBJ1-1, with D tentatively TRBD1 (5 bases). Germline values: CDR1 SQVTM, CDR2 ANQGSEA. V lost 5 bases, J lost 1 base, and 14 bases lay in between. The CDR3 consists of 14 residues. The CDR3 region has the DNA TGCAGCGTTTCGTGGGGCATTGGGAACACTGAAGCTTTCTTT. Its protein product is CSVSWGIGNTEAFF.

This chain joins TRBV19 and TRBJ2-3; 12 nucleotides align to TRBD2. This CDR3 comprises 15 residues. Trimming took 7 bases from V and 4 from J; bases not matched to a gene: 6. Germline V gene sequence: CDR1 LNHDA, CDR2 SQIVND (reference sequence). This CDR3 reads CASMTSGSVADTQYF. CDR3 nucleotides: TGTGCCAGTATGACTAGCGGGAGCGTCGCAGATACGCAGTATTTT.

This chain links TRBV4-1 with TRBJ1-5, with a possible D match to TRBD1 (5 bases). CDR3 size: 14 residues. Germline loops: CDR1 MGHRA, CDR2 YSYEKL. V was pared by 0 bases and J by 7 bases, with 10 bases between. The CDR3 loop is CASSQDQGFQPQHF. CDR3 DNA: TGCGCCAGCAGCCAAGATCAGGGTTTCCAGCCCCAGCATTTT.

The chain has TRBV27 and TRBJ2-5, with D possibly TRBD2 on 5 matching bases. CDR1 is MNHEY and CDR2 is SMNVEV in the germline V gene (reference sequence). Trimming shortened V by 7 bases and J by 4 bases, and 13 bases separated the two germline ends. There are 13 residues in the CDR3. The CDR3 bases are TGTGCCAGCACCGGATTGGCGGGAGAGACCCAGTACTTC. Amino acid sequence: CASTGLAGETQYF.

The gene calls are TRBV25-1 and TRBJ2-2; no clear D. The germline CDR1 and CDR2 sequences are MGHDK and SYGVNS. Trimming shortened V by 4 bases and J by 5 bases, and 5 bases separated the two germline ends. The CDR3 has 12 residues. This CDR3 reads CASSAGTGELFF. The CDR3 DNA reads TGTGCCAGCAGTGCCGGGACCGGGGAGCTGTTTTTT. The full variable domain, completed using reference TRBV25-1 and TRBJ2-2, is EADIYQTPRYLVIGTGKKITLECSQTMGHDKMYWYQQDPGMELHLIHYSYGVNSTEKGDLSSESTVSRIRTEHFPLTLESARPSHTSQYLCASSAGTGELFFGEGSRLTVL.

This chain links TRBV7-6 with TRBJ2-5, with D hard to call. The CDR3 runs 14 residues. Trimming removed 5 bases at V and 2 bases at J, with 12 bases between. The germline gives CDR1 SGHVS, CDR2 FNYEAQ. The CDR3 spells CASSPRVVQETQYF. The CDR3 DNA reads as TGTGCCAGCAGCCCCCGCGTAGTTCAAGAGACCCAGTACTTC. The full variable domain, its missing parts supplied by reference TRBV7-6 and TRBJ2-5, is GAGVSQSPRYKVTKRGQDVALRCDPISGHVSLYWYRQALGQGPEFLTYFNYEAQQDKSGLPNDRFSAERPEGSISTLTIQRTEQRDSAMYRCASSPRVVQETQYFGPGTRLLVL.

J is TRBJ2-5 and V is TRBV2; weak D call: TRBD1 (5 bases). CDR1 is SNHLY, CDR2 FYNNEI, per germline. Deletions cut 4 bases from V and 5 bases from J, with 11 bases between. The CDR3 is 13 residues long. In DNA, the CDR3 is TGTGCCAGCAGTGTTTGGGGCTTTGAGACCCAGTACTTC. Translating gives CASSVWGFETQYF.

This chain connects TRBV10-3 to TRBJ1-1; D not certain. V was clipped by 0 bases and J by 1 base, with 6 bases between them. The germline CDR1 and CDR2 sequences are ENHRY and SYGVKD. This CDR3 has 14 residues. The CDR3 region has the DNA TGTGCCATCAGTGAGTCGGTCAGGAACACTGAAGCTTTCTTT. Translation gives CAISESVRNTEAFF.

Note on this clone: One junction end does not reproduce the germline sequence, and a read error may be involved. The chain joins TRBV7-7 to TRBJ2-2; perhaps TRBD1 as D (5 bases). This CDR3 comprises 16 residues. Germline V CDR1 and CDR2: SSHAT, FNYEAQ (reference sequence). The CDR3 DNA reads TGTGCTAGCAGCTTAGAACCGGCAGGGTATCCCGGGGAGCTGTTTTTT. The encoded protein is CASSLEPAGYPGELFF.

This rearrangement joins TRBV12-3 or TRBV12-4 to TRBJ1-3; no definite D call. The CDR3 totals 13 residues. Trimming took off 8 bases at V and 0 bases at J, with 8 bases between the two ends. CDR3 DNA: TGTGCCAGCCGAGTCTCCTCTGGAAACACCATATATTTT. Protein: CASRVSSGNTIYF.

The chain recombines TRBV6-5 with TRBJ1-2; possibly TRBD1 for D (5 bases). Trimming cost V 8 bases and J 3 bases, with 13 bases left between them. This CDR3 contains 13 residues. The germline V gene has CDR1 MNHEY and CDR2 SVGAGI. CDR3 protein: CASGALGYYGYTF. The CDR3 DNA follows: TGTGCCAGCGGGGCACTGGGCTACTATGGCTACACCTTC.

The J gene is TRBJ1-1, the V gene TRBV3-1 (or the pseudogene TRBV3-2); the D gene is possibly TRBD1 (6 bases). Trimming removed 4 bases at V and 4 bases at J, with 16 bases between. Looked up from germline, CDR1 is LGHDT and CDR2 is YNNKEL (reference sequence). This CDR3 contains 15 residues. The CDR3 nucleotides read TGTGCCAGCAGCCTATACCCGGGGGGGGCCACTGAAGCTTTCTTT. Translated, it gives CASSLYPGGATEAFF.

The CDR3 sequence is CASSDGLLDEQFF. The CDR3 nucleotides are TGCGCCAGCAGCGACGGACTATTAGATGAGCAGTTCTTC. The chain couples TRBV5-1 to TRBJ2-1; D possibly corresponds to TRBD2 (6 bases). V was pared by 4 bases and J by 8 bases, with 13 bases between. The CDR3 length is 13 residues. Germline V gene lookup returns CDR1 SGHRS and CDR2 YFSETQ.

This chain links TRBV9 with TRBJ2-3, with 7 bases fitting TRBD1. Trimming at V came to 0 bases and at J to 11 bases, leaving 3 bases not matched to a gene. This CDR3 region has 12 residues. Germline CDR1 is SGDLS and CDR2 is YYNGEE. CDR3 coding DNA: TGTGCCAGCAGCGTAGGGGACAGAGAGCAGTATTTT. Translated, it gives CASSVGDREQYF.

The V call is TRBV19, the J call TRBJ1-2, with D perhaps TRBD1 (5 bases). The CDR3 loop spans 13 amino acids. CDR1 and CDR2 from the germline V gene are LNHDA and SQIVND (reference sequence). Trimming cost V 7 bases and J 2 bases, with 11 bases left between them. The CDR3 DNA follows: TGTGCCAGTATGAAGGGGTCGAACTATGGCTACACCTTC. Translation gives CASMKGSNYGYTF.

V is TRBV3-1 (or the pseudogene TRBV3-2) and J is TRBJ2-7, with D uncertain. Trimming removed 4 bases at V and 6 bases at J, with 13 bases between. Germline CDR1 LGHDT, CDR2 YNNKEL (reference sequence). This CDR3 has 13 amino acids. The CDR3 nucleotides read TGTGCCAGCAGCCCCCGCCCTAGTCTCGAGCAGTACTTC. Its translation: CASSPRPSLEQYF.

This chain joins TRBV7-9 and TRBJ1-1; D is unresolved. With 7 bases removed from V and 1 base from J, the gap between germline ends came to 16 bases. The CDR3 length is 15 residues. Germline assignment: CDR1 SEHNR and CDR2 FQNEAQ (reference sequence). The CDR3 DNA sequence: TGTGCCAGCACCTTCACGTCGGGAAGGAACACTGAAGCTTTCTTT. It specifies CASTFTSGRNTEAFF.